This T cell receptor (beta chain) derives from a study of cytomegalovirus exposure and HLA in healthy donors. Clones were sequenced by immunoSEQ multiplex PCR, and TCRdb holds only the in-frame ones, with some missing. The sample contains over 120,000 clones, 87% of which appear only once. Details on this clone: Its antigen is not known.

General study results and limits: Reports described diagnosis of cytomegalovirus status by the classifier as highly specific and sensitive. The study found most TCR sequences rare, yet found some public TCRs in many donors.

The specimen was PBMCs. This sequence was found in a man aged 18 to 29 in good health and CMV-seropositive.

CDR3 DNA: TGTGCCAGCACCTTACAGGGTACGAACACTGAAGCTTTCTTT. Its protein product is CASTLQGTNTEAFF. The chain couples TRBV6-5 to TRBJ1-1; possible D gene TRBD1, 6 bases. CDR1 is MNHEY, CDR2 SVGAGI, per germline. The V gene lost 7 bases and the J gene lost 1 base, with 13 bases spanning the gap. This CDR3 has 14 amino acids.